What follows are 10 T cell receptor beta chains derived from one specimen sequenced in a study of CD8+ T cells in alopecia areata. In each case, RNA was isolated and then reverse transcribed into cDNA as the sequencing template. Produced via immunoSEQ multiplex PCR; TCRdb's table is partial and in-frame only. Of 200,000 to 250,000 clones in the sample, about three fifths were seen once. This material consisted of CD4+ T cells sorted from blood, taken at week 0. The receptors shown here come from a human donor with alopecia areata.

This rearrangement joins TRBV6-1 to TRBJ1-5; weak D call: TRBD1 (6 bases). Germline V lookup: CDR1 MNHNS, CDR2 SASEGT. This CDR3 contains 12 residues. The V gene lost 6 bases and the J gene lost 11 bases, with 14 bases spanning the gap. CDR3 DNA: TGTGCCAGCAGCGACAGGCTGGGGGCCCAGCATTTT. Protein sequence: CASSDRLGAQHF.

The CDR3 region is CAWSVQRGYGYTF. CDR3 bases: TGTGCCTGGAGTGTACAAAGAGGGTATGGCTACACCTTC. The chain combines TRBV30 with TRBJ1-2; D remains unclear. The CDR3 sequence is 13 residues long. V lost 0 bases and J 5 bases, leaving 10 bases between the germline ends. Germline CDR1 is GTSNPN and CDR2 is SVGIG (reference sequence).

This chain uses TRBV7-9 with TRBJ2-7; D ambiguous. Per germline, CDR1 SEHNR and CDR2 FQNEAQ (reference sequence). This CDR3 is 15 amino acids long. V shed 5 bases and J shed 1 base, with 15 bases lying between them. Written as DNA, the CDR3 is TGTGCCAGCAGCGAGGTCCCAACCAGGTCCTACGAGCAGTACTTC. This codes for CASSEVPTRSYEQYF.

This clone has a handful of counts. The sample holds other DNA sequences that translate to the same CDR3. The CDR3 sequence is CASSPRGDTEAFF. In DNA, the CDR3 is TGTGCCAGTAGCCCCAGGGGGGACACTGAAGCTTTCTTT. The chain employs TRBV19 and TRBJ1-1; 7 bases match TRBD1. The junction had 4 bases not matched to a gene; V was cut back by 6 bases and J by 3 bases. Germline assignment: CDR1 LNHDA and CDR2 SQIVND (reference sequence). The CDR3 contains 13 residues.

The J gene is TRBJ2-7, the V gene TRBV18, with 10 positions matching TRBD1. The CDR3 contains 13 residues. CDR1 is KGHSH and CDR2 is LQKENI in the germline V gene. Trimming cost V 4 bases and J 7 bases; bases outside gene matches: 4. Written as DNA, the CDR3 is TGTGCCAGCTCACAGACAGGGGGCGATGAGCAGTACTTC. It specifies CASSQTGGDEQYF.

This CDR3 reads CASSGEFNQPQHF. CDR3 sequence (DNA): TGTGCCAGCAGCGGGGAGTTCAATCAGCCCCAGCATTTT. The chain has TRBV7-8 and TRBJ1-5; no definite D call. Germline-derived CDR1 and CDR2 are SGHVS and FQNEAQ. Trimming removed 5 bases from V and 3 bases from J, with 8 bases in between. The CDR3 covers 13 residues.

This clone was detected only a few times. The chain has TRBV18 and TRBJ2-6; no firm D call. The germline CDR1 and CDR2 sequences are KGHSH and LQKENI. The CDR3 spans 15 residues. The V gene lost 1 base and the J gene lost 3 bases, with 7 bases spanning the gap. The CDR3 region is CASSPLDLGANVLTF. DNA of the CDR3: TGTGCCAGCTCACCACTCGATCTTGGGGCCAACGTCCTGACTTTC. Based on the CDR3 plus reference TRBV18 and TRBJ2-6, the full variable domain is NAGVMQNPRHLVRRRGQEARLRCSPMKGHSHVYWYRQLPEEGLKFMVYLQKENIIDESGMPKERFSAEFPKEGPSILRIQQVVRGDSAAYFCASSPLDLGANVLTFGAGSRLTVL.

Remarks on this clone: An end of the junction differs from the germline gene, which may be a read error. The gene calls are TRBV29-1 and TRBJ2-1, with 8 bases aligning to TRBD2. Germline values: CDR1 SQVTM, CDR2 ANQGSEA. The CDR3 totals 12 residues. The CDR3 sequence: CSVPHVRTSLLF. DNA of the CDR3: TGCAGCGTTCCTCATGTGCGGACTAGCCTCCTCTTC.

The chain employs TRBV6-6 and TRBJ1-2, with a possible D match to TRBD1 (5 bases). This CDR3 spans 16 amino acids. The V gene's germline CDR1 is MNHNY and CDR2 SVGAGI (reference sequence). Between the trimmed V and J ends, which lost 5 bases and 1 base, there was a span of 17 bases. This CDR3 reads CASSRFGGESNYGYTF. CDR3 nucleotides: TGTGCCAGCAGTCGCTTTGGGGGGGAGAGTAACTATGGCTACACCTTC.

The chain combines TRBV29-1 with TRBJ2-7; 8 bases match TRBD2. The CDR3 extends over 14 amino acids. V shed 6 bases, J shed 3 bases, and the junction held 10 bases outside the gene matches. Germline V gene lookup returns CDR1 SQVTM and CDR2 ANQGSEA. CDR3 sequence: CSVKGLADIYEQYF. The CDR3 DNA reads TGCAGCGTCAAAGGACTAGCCGATATCTACGAGCAGTACTTC.